The present T cell receptor (beta chain) was sequenced within a study of regulatory T cells. Study outcomes and limitations: Control CD8+ cells showed a nonsignificant trend toward higher Shannon entropy than patient CD8+ cells. Skewed V and J usage and few unique V-J pairs marked patient repertoires, most in Tregs.

The primer mix had 52 TRBV and 13 TRBJ primers. Method: immunoSEQ multiplex PCR; TCRdb's copy keeps in-frame clones and lacks some. The table shows some 21,000 clones, with 93% occurring only once. CDR3 length: 12 amino acids. Germline assignment: CDR1 MNHNY and CDR2 SVGAGI (reference sequence). Trimming shortened V by 2 bases and J by 5 bases, and 3 bases separated the two germline ends. Comment on this clone: Its antigen is as yet unknown.

The sequenced material came from CD8+ T cells sorted from blood. The chain carries TRBV6-6 and TRBJ1-4; D is uncertain. The receptor was derived from a child aged 2 to 15 with CD3G deficiency. CDR3 in amino acids: CASSYGNEKLFF. Written as DNA, the CDR3 is TGTGCCAGCAGTTACGGGAATGAAAAACTGTTTTTT.